The 7 T cell receptor beta chains below were found in one sample sequenced in a study of tumor and adjacent non-tumor tissue in lung cancer. A modified ARM-PCR protocol with three rounds of nested PCR amplified TCRbeta. A single record per CDR3 protein comes from TCRdb applying MiXCR to the multiplex PCR reads. The repertoire holds roughly 81,000 distinct CDR3 sequences, with about 61% as singletons. This sample's RNA came from whole unsorted tissue. The sequenced sample consisted of lung tumor tissue. The receptors were sampled from a man in his 70s with non-small cell lung cancer.

This rearrangement joins TRBV7-9 to TRBJ2-1; D not certain. CDR3 length: 15 residues. V was pared by 1 base and J by 0 bases, with 7 bases between. The V gene's germline CDR1 is SEHNR and CDR2 FQNEAQ (reference sequence). The DNA for the CDR3 is TGTGCCAGCAGCTTAGGGATCAACTCCTACAATGAGCAGTTCTTC. Translating it yields CASSLGINSYNEQFF.

Worth noting for this clonotype: The junction departs from the called germline gene at one end, perhaps through a read error. The gene calls are TRBV6-1 and TRBJ2-7, with D uncertain. Looked up from germline, CDR1 is MNHNS and CDR2 is SASEGT. The CDR3 covers 14 residues. The CDR3 DNA reads TGTGCCAGCGGCCCAAGACAAGACGGGTACGGGCAGTACTTC. Translation: CASGPRQDGYGQYF.

To note about this clonotype: One junction end does not reproduce the germline sequence, and a read error may be involved. V gene TRBV11-2 combines with J gene TRBJ2-7; D is possibly TRBD1 (5 bases). Looked up from germline, CDR1 is SGHAT and CDR2 is FQNNGV. The CDR3 extends over 13 amino acids. The CDR3, as DNA: TGTGTCAGCAACTTAGACCCAGGGTACGAGCAGTACTTC. Translated: CVSNLDPGYEQYF. The variable domain in full, with the rest retrieved from reference TRBV11-2 and TRBJ2-7, is EAGVAQSPRYKIIEKRQSVAFWCNPISGHATLYWYQQILGQGPKLLIQFQNNGVVDDSQLPKDRFSAERLKGVDSTLKIQPAKLEDSAVYLCVSNLDPGYEQYFGPGTRLTVT.

Ten or more counts support this clonotype. This rearrangement joins TRBV29-1 to TRBJ2-1, with D maybe TRBD1 (6 bases). The length of the CDR3 is 16 residues. Trimming shortened V by 3 bases and J by 4 bases, and 19 bases separated the two germline ends. From germline, CDR1 is SQVTM and CDR2 ANQGSEA. The CDR3 bases are TGCAGCGTTGACTTTCCAAACAGGGCCCTATACAATGAGCAGTTCTTC. Its protein product is CSVDFPNRALYNEQFF.

This chain uses TRBV11-2 with TRBJ2-4, with 9 positions matching TRBD1. The CDR3 loop spans 20 amino acids. Germline CDR1 SGHAT, CDR2 FQNNGV. With 11 bases clipped from V and 2 bases from J, the junction kept 25 bases outside the gene matches. CDR3 protein: CADSQGFRTGARGPKNIQYF. The CDR3 region has the DNA TGTGCCGACAGCCAAGGGTTCCGGACAGGGGCCCGTGGGCCCAAAAACATTCAGTACTTC.

At least ten counts were recorded for this clonotype. V and J are TRBV6-5 and TRBJ2-5; D possibly matches TRBD1 or TRBD2 (5 bases each). The germline V gene has CDR1 MNHEY and CDR2 SVGAGI. The CDR3 consists of 13 residues. The ends were cut back, 5 bases at V and 1 base at J, with 8 bases in the middle. CDR3 sequence (DNA): TGTGCCAGCAGTCCTGGGGGCCAAGAGACCCAGTACTTC. Translated, it gives CASSPGGQETQYF.

This clonotype was picked up a small number of times. One base away lies a much larger clone, so this may be a sequencing read error. The V call is TRBV6-5, the J call TRBJ2-5; D is unresolved. Germline CDR1 reads MNHEY; CDR2 reads SVGAGI. The CDR3 has 13 amino acids. With 2 bases removed from V and 3 bases from J, the gap between germline ends came to 7 bases. The CDR3 is CASSYNREETQYF. CDR3 coding DNA: TGTGCCAGCAGTTACAACAGAGAAGAGACCCAGTACTTC.